This is a list of T cell receptor beta chains from one sample in a study of beta chain features in type 1 diabetes. The data were produced by immunoSEQ multiplex PCR, yet TCRdb's version contains in-frame clones alone and is incomplete. The table shows approximately 260,000 clones, with roughly 25% occurring only once. Sequencing input: naive CD4+ T cells from blood. The receptors shown here come from a woman aged 25 to 39 with type 1 diabetes. The conserved cysteine and the conserved F or W are not part of the CDR3 here. Each record gives: V gene, J gene, CDR3 length, CDR3 protein.

>TRBV6-5|TRBJ2-7|11
ASSYPGTREQY
>TRBV2|TRBJ2-1|14
ASSHSSTLVDNEQF
>TRBV30|TRBJ2-4|14
ACHPGDLLAKNIQY
>TRBV19|TRBJ1-1|11
ASRDGRGTEAF
>TRBV18|TRBJ1-1|11
ASSNRENTEAF
>TRBV5-1|TRBJ1-2|12
ASSLQVGNYGYT
>TRBV6-4|TRBJ2-2|13
ASSEIAGYTGELF
>TRBV30|TRBJ1-2|10
AWALYSYGYT
>TRBV30|TRBJ2-7|12
AWSPTGLSYEQY
>TRBV7-8|TRBJ2-3|11
ASSPSRSDTQY
>TRBV18|TRBJ2-2|12
ASSPQPNTGELF
>TRBV27|TRBJ2-7|13
ASSPWDRVAYEQY
>TRBV5-4|TRBJ1-1|14
ASSLDRGLGNTEAF
>TRBV18|TRBJ1-2|12
ASSPPSVDYGYT
>TRBV23-1|TRBJ1-5|16
ASSQSEGAGAEHQPQH
>TRBV25-1|TRBJ2-6|13
ASSDFYSGANVLT
>TRBV6-5|TRBJ2-7|11
ASSYQTSYEQY
>TRBV5-1|TRBJ1-1|11
ASSFSLNTEAF
>TRBV7-6|TRBJ2-7|15
ASSRFSRGRNPYEQY
>TRBV18|TRBJ1-1|12
ASSLDSLNTEAF
>TRBV11-2|TRBJ1-1|13
ASSSYRGQSAEAF
>TRBV2|TRBJ2-5|13
ASSELAGVGETQY
>TRBV9|TRBJ2-5|17
ASSVTPGGVLGNQETQY
>TRBV7-2|TRBJ1-5|11
ASSSMSNQPQH
>TRBV14|TRBJ1-1|12
ASSTPGVWTEAF
>TRBV29-1|TRBJ1-1|12
SVEEPGENTEAF
>TRBV30|TRBJ2-3|12
AWSAGGRADTQY